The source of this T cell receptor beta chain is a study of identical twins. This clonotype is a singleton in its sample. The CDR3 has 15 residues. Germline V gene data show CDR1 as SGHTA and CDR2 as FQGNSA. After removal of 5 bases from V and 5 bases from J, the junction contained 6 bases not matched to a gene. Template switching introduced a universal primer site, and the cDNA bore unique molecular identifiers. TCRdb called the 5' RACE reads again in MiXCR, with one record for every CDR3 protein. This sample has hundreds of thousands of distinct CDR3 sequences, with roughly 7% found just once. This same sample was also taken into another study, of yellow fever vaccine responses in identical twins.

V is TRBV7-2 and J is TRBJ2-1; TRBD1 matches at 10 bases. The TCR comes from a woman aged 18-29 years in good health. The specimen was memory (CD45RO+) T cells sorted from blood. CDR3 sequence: CASSDRGRRDNEQFF. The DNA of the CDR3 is TGTGCCAGCAGCGACAGGGGGCGCAGAGACAATGAGCAGTTCTTC.